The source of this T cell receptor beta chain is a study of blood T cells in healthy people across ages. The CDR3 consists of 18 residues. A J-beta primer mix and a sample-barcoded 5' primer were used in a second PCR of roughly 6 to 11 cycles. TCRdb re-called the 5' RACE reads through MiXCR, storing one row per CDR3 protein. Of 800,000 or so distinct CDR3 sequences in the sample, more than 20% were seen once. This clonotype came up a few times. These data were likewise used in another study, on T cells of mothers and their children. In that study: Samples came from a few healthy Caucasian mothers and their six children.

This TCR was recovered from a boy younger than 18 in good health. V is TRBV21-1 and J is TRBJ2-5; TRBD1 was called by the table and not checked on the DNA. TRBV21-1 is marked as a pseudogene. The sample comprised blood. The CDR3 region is CASNNEGWLTANQETQYF. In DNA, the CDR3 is TGTGCCAGCAACAACGAGGGGTGGTTGACAGCAAACCAAGAGACCCAGTACTTC.